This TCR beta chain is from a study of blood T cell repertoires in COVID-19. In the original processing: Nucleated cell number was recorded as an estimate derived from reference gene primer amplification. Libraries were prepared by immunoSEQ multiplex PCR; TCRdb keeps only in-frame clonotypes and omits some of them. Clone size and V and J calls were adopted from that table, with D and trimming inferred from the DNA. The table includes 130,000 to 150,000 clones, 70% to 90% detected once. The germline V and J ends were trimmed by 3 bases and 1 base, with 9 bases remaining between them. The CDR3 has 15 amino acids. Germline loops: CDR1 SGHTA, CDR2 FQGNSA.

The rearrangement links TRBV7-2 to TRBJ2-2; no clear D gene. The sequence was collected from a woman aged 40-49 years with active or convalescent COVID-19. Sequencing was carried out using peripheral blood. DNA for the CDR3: TGTGCCAGCAGCTTGAATGGCAGGAACACCGGGGAGCTGTTTTTT. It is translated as CASSLNGRNTGELFF.